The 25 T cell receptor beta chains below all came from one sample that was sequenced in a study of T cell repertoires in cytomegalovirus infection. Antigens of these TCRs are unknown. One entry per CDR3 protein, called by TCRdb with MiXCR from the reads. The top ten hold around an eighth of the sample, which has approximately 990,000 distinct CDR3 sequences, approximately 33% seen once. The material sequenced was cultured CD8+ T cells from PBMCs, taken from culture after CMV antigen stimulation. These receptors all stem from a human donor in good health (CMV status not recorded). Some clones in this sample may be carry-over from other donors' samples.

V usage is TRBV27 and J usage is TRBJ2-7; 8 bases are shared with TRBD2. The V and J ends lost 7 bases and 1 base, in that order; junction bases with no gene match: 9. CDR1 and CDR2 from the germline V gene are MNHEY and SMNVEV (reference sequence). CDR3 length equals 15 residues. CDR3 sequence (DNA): TGTGCCAGCAAATTCGGGGGGGCCCCATCCTACGAGCAGTACGTC. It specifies CASKFGGAPSYEQYV.

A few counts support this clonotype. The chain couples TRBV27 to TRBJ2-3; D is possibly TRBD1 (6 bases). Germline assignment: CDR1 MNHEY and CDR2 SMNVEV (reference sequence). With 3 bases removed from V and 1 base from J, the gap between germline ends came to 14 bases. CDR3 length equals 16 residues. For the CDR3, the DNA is TGTGCCAGCAGTTTTCCCGGACCAGGGGGCACAGATACGCAGTATTTT. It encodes CASSFPGPGGTDTQYF.

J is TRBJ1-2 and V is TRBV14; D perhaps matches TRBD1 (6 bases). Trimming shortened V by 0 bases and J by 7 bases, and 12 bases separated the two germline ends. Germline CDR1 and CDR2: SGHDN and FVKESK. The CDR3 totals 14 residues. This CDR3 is CASSQDGGPFGYTF. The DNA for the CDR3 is TGTGCCAGCAGCCAAGATGGGGGCCCCTTTGGCTACACCTTC.

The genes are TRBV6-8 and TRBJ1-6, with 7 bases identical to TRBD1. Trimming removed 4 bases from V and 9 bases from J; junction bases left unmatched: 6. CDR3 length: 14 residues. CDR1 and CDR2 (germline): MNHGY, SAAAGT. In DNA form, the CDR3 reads TGTGCCAGCAGTTCCGACAGGGAAGTTTCACCCCTCCACTTT. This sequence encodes CASSSDREVSPLHF.

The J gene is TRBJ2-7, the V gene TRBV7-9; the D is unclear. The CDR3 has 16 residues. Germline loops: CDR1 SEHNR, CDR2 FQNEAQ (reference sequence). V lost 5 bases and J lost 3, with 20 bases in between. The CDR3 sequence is CASSGTLPPFDYEQYF. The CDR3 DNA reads TGTGCCAGCAGCGGAACACTACCTCCATTTGACTACGAGCAGTACTTC.

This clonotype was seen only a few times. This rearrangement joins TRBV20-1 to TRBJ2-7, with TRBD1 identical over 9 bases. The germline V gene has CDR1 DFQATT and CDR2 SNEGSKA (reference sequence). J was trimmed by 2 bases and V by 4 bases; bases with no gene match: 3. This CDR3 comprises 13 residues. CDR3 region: CSAKGQGPYEQYV. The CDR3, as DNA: TGCAGTGCTAAGGGACAGGGTCCCTACGAGCAGTACGTC.

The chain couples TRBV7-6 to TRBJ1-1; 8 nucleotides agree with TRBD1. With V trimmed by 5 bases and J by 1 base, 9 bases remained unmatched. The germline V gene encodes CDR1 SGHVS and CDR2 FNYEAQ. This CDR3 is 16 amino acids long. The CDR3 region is CASSQRPGTGNTEAFF. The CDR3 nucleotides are TGTGCCAGCAGCCAAAGACCCGGGACAGGGAACACTGAAGCTTTCTTT.

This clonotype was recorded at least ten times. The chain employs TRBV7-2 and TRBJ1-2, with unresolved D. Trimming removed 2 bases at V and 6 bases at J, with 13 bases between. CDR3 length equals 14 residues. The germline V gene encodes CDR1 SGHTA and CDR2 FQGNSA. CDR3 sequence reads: CASSLSELPNGYTF. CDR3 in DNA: TGTGCCAGCAGCTTATCGGAACTTCCTAATGGCTACACCTTC.

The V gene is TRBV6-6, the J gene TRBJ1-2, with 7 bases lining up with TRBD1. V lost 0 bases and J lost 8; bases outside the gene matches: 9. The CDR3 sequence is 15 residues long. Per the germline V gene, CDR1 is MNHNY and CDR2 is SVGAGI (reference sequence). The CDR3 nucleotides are TGTGCCAGCAGTTACTCGAACAAGGGGGCGGGGGGCTACACCTTC. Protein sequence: CASSYSNKGAGGYTF.

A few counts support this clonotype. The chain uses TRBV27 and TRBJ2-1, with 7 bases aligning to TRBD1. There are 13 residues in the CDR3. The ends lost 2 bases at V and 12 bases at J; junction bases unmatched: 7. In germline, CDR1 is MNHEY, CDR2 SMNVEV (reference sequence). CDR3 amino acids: CASSLKGGRGQFF. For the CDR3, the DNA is TGTGCCAGCAGTTTAAAAGGGGGCAGGGGGCAGTTCTTC.

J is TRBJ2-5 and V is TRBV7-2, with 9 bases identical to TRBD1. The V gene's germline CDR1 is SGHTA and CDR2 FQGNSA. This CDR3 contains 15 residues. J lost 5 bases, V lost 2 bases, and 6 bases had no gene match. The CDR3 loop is CASSLKGQGWETQYF. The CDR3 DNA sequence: TGTGCCAGCAGCTTAAAGGGACAGGGTTGGGAGACCCAGTACTTC.

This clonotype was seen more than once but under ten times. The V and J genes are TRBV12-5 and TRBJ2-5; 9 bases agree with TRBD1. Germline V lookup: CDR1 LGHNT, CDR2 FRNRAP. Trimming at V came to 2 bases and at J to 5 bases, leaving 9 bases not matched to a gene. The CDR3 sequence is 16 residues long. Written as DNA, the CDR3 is TGTGCTAGTGGTTTGAAACACAGGGGGCCAGAGGAGACCCAGTACTTC. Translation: CASGLKHRGPEETQYF.

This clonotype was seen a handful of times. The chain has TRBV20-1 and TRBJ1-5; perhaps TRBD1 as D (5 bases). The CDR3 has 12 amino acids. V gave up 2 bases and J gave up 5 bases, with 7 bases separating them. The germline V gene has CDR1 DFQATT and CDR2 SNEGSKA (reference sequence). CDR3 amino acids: CSARLGDQPQHF. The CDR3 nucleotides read TGCAGTGCTAGACTGGGGGATCAGCCCCAGCATTTT.

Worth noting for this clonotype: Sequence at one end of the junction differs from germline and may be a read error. CDR3 in DNA: TGTGCCGGCAGTTACTCGGGGGGGGCGAACAATGAGCAGTTCTTC. Translation gives CAGSYSGGANNEQFF. This sequence joins TRBV6-8 and TRBJ2-1, with 8 positions matching TRBD2. Germline CDR1 MNHGY, CDR2 SAAAGT. This CDR3 contains 15 residues.

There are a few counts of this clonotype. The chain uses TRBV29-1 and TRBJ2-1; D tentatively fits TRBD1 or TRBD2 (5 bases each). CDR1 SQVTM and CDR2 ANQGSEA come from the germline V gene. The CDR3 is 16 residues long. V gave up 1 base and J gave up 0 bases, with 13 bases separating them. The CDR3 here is CSVEARGRGSYNEQFF. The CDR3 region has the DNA TGCAGCGTTGAAGCTAGGGGACGGGGCTCCTACAATGAGCAGTTCTTC.

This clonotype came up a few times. In DNA, the CDR3 is TGTGCCAGCAGCTTAATGGGGAACAGGGACACCGGGGAGCTGTTTTTT. This codes for CASSLMGNRDTGELFF. The chain recombines TRBV7-3 with TRBJ2-2; weak D call: TRBD1 (6 bases). Deletions cut 1 base from V and 3 bases from J, with 12 bases between. The germline V gene encodes CDR1 SGHTA and CDR2 FQGTGA. CDR3 size: 16 residues.

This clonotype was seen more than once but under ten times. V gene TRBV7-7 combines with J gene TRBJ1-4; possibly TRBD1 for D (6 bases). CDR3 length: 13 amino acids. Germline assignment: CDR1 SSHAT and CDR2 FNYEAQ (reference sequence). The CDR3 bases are TGTGCTAGCCAGGGGTGGGCTAATGAAAAACTGTTTTTT. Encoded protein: CASQGWANEKLFF.

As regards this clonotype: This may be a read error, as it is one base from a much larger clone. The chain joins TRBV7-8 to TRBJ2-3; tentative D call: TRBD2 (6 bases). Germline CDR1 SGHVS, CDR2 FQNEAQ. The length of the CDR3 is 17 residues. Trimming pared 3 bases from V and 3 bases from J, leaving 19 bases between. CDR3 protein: CASSFISIRSGTDTQYF. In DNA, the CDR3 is TGTGCCAGCAGCTTCATCAGTATTCGGAGCGGGACAGATACGCAGTATTTT.

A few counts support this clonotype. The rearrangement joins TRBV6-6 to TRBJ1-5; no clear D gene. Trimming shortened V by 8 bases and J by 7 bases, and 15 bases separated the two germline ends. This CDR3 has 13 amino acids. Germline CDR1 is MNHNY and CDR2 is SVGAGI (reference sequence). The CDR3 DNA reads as TGTGCCAGCTCTGGAGGTTTCGGACAGCCCCAGCATTTT. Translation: CASSGGFGQPQHF.

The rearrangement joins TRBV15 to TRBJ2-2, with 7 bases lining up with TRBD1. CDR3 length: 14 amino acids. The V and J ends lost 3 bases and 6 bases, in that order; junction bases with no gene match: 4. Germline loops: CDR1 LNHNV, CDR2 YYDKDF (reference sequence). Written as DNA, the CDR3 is TGTGCCACCAGCAGGCCTGACAGGGCCGGGGAGCTGTTTTTT. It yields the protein CATSRPDRAGELFF. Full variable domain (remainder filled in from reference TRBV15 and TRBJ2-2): DAMVIQNPRYQVTQFGKPVTLSCSQTLNHNVMYWYQQKSSQAPKLLFHYYDKDFNNEADTPDNFQSRRPNTSFCFLDIRSPGLGDTAMYLCATSRPDRAGELFFGEGSRLTVL.

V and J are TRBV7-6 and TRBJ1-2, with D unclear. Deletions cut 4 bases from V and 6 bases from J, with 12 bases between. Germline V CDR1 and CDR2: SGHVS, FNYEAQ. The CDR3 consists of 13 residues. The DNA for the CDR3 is TGTGCCAGCAGCTACGAACGAAGGGATGGCTACACCTTC. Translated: CASSYERRDGYTF.

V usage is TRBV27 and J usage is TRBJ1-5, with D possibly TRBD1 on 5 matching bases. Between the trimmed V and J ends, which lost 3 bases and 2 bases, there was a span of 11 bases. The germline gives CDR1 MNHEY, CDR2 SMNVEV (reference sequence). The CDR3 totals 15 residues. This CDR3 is CASSFNGAGNQPQHF. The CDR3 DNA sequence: TGTGCCAGCAGTTTCAACGGGGCGGGCAATCAGCCCCAGCATTTT.

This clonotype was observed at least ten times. CDR3 protein: CASSYYPRDTHQETQYF. The CDR3 DNA reads as TGTGCCAGCAGTTACTACCCCCGGGACACACACCAAGAGACCCAGTACTTC. V gene TRBV6-5 combines with J gene TRBJ2-5, with D possibly TRBD1 on 6 matching bases. Trimming cost V 1 base and J 0 bases, with 15 bases left between them. Germline assignment: CDR1 MNHEY and CDR2 SVGAGI. This CDR3 region has 17 residues.

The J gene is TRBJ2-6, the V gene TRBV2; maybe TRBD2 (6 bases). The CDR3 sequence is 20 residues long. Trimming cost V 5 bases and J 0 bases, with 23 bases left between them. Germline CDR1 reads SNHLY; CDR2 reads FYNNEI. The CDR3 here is CASSRRVQADVPSGANVLTF. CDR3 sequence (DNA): TGTGCCAGCAGTCGGAGGGTTCAGGCTGACGTCCCCTCTGGGGCCAACGTCCTGACTTTC.

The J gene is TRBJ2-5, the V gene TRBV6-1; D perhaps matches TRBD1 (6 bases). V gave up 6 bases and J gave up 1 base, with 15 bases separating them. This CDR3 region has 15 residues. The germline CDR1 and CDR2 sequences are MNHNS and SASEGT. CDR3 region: CASSPTGQRQETQYF. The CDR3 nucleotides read TGTGCCAGCAGCCCCACCGGACAGCGCCAAGAGACCCAGTACTTC.